Listed below are T cell receptor beta chains from one sample, sequenced in a study of shared clonotypes between healthy human individuals. Here immunoSEQ multiplex PCR was the method, and the copy in TCRdb shows in-frame clones only, minus some. Here the sample spans about 1.5 million clones, 95% to 99% being singletons. Sequencing was carried out using naive CD4+ T cells sorted from blood. Receptors were obtained from a man aged 30 to 45 in good health. CDR3s include the opening cysteine and the closing phenylalanine or tryptophan. The D gene is left open where the match is weak. Expanded clones get a size class; other rows say once, few or many, or leave the size out.

CDR3 protein: CASSLYGTEQFF; CDR3 DNA: TGTGCCAGCAGCTTATACGGGACAGAGCAGTTCTTC; V gene: TRBV11-3; clone size: -; J gene: TRBJ2-1; D gene: -
CDR3 protein: CASSISGGTSGANVLTF; CDR3 DNA: TGTGCCAGTAGTATTAGTGGAGGAACCTCTGGGGCCAACGTCCTGACTTTC; V gene: TRBV19; clone size: -; J gene: TRBJ2-6; D gene: -
CDR3 protein: CASSVELLAPVEQFF; CDR3 DNA: TGTGCCAGCAGCGTAGAGTTATTAGCCCCAGTTGAGCAGTTCTTC; V gene: TRBV9; clone size: -; J gene: TRBJ2-1; D gene: -
CDR3 protein: CASSFQTGGDYEQYF; CDR3 DNA: TGCGCCAGCAGCTTCCAGACAGGGGGAGACTACGAGCAGTACTTC; V gene: TRBV5-1; clone size: -; J gene: TRBJ2-7; D gene: TRBD1
CDR3 protein: CASSPGQTYNEQFF; CDR3 DNA: TGTGCCAGCAGCCCGGGACAGACCTACAATGAGCAGTTCTTC; V gene: TRBV7-3; clone size: few; J gene: TRBJ2-1; D gene: TRBD1
CDR3 protein: CASSLAEGYTF; CDR3 DNA: TGTGCCAGCAGCTTGGCGGAGGGCTACACCTTC; V gene: TRBV5-4; clone size: -; J gene: TRBJ1-2; D gene: -
CDR3 protein: CASSVDENIQYF; CDR3 DNA: TGTGCCAGCAGTGTTGATGAAAACATTCAGTACTTC; V gene: TRBV2; clone size: -; J gene: TRBJ2-4; D gene: -
CDR3 protein: CASSTGTGAFNEQFF; CDR3 DNA: TGTGCCAGCAGTACCGGGACAGGGGCTTTCAATGAGCAGTTCTTC; V gene: TRBV5-4; clone size: once; J gene: TRBJ2-1; D gene: TRBD1
CDR3 protein: CASSDRVGTQYF; CDR3 DNA: TGTGCCAGTAGTGACAGGGTCGGGACCCAGTACTTC; V gene: TRBV19; clone size: -; J gene: TRBJ2-5; D gene: TRBD1
CDR3 protein: CSVEMDRGGDGYTF; CDR3 DNA: TGCAGCGTTGAAATGGACAGGGGAGGAGATGGCTACACCTTC; V gene: TRBV29-1; clone size: -; J gene: TRBJ1-2; D gene: TRBD1
CDR3 protein: CASRPTPGTSGSGYNEQFF; CDR3 DNA: TGTGCCAGCAGACCCACCCCCGGGACTAGCGGGAGTGGATACAATGAGCAGTTCTTC; V gene: TRBV27; clone size: -; J gene: TRBJ2-1; D gene: TRBD2
CDR3 protein: CASSDGTDTQYF; CDR3 DNA: TGTGCCAGCAGTGACGGCACAGATACGCAGTATTTT; V gene: TRBV6-4; clone size: -; J gene: TRBJ2-3; D gene: -
CDR3 protein: CASTPLGTSGRAWFF; CDR3 DNA: TGTGCCAGCACCCCCCTCGGGACTAGCGGGAGGGCCTGGTTCTTC; V gene: TRBV28; clone size: -; J gene: TRBJ2-1; D gene: TRBD2
CDR3 protein: CASSPGQGDRLNQPQHF; CDR3 DNA: TGTGCCAGCAGCCCGGGACAGGGGGATCGGCTCAATCAGCCCCAGCATTTT; V gene: TRBV7-9; clone size: -; J gene: TRBJ1-5; D gene: TRBD1
CDR3 protein: CASPTENANTEAFF; CDR3 DNA: TGTGCCAGCCCGACGGAAAATGCGAACACTGAAGCTTTCTTT; V gene: TRBV28; clone size: -; J gene: TRBJ1-1; D gene: -
CDR3 protein: CASSYHPSATQYF; CDR3 DNA: TGTGCCAGCAGTTACCACCCCTCAGCGACCCAGTACTTC; V gene: TRBV6-6; clone size: -; J gene: TRBJ2-5; D gene: -